These T cell receptor beta chains were read from a single sample in a study of control samples from healthy donors and cancer patients. Sequencing was performed with immunoSEQ multiplex PCR; in TCRdb, only in-frame clones are kept and a portion is missing. The table records 60,000 to 80,000 clones, less than 90% of them present only once. The material sequenced was blood. The source is a woman in her forties or fifties in good health. Each CDR3 is given with its conserved first and last residue. The order of the fields is V gene, D gene, J gene, CDR3 DNA, CDR3 protein. A D gene is named only where the DNA matches it firmly.

V: TRBV7-6; D: .; J: TRBJ2-7; DNA: TGTGCCAGCAGCTTAGGGGGGGGCTACGAGGAGGCCTACGAGCAGTACTTC; CDR3: CASSLGGGYEEAYEQYF
V: TRBV28; D: TRBD2; J: TRBJ2-1; DNA: TGTGCCAGCGAATCGTCGCTAGCGGGAGAGGATGAGCAGTTCTTC; CDR3: CASESSLAGEDEQFF
V: TRBV18; D: .; J: TRBJ1-1; DNA: TGTGCCAGCTCACCCGCCATGGAGGTGACTGAAGCTTTCTTT; CDR3: CASSPAMEVTEAFF
V: TRBV24-1; D: .; J: TRBJ1-5; DNA: TGTGCCACCAAGGGAGAACAGGACAATCAGCCCCAGCATTTT; CDR3: CATKGEQDNQPQHF
V: TRBV28; D: .; J: TRBJ2-5; DNA: TGTGCCAGCAGTTTGCTATCCGAGGAAGAGACCCAGTACTTC; CDR3: CASSLLSEEETQYF
V: TRBV7-9; D: .; J: TRBJ2-4; DNA: TGTGCCAGCAGCTTAGGTAGGGCCGGAGCCAAAAACATTCAGTACTTC; CDR3: CASSLGRAGAKNIQYF
V: TRBV7-9; D: TRBD2; J: TRBJ2-1; DNA: TGTGCCAGCAGCCTAGGAACTAGCGGACTGGTTGAGCAGTTCTTC; CDR3: CASSLGTSGLVEQFF
V: TRBV29-1; D: .; J: TRBJ2-3; DNA: TGCAGCGCCGCGGGTGGGGCAGATACGCAGTATTTT; CDR3: CSAAGGADTQYF
V: TRBV29-1; D: TRBD1; J: TRBJ2-3; DNA: TGCAGCGTTGTCCCCCGACAGGGGGCAACAGATACGCAGTATTTT; CDR3: CSVVPRQGATDTQYF
V: TRBV28; D: .; J: TRBJ2-5; DNA: TGTGCCAGCCAGGGGCTCGGGGGAGAGGGTTCCCAAGAGACCCAGTACTTC; CDR3: CASQGLGGEGSQETQYF
V: TRBV30; D: .; J: TRBJ1-2; DNA: TGTGCCTGGAGTCCGGACAGTAGCTATGGCTACACCTTC; CDR3: CAWSPDSSYGYTF
V: TRBV21-1; D: .; J: TRBJ1-6; DNA: TGTGCCAGCAGCAAAGGGGACACGAAAGAACCCTTTTCACCCCTCCACTTT; CDR3: CASSKGDTKEPFSPLHF
V: TRBV18; D: TRBD2; J: TRBJ2-1; DNA: TGTGCCAGCTCACAAACTAGCGGTCATGCCTACAATGAGCAGTTCTTC; CDR3: CASSQTSGHAYNEQFF
V: TRBV4-1; D: TRBD2; J: TRBJ2-7; DNA: TGCGCCAGCAGCCAACCCACTAGCGGGAGCTACGAGCAGTACTTC; CDR3: CASSQPTSGSYEQYF